The source of this T cell receptor beta chain is a study of blood T cell repertoires in COVID-19 (dated by TCRdb to about 2020). Describing the broader study: Samples covering the acute and convalescent phases of COVID-19 were provided by collaborators in the United States, Italy and Spain. The material from the prospective study consisted of cDNA or gDNA derived from T cells, B-cell-depleted T cells, or PBMCs. Deeply sampled blood TCRbeta repertoires from subjects exposed to, actively infected with, or recovered from COVID-19 were included in the dataset. Nearly every sample came with metadata listing a de-identified subject ID, COVID-19 status, age in years and sex. Samples came from the ongoing ImmuneRACE study (first 160 participants) plus 1,254 subjects from 6 global collaborators. The repertoires were released in a freely available public database intended as a resource for research on the immune response to SARS-CoV-2. HLA class I and class II types, where available, came from metadata supplied by the sample provider rather than from assay-based typing.

Study-wide conclusions, independent of this receptor: Clinical and demographic metadata were provided uncurated, with the amount varying by source and participant.

The germline V gene gives CDR1 as SGHDN and CDR2 as FVKESK. The germline ends are 8 bases apart after V is trimmed by 1 base and J by 4 bases. The cysteine opens and the phenylalanine closes a CDR3 of 14 amino acids. Only CDR3 DNA remains: 42 bases, in frame from the first base. This clone was seen a handful of times. Its target antigen remains unknown. It has no much larger one-base neighbor in the sample; base qualities were not kept. TCRbeta CDR3 regions were amplified from genomic DNA by means of the immunoSEQ Assay, a bias-controlled multiplex PCR. In the authors' own workflow: Nucleated cell counts per sample were estimated from amplification of reference gene primers within the assay. Sequence reads were collapsed and filtered to measure the absolute abundance of every unique TCRbeta CDR3 rearrangement. For each sample, productive Simpson clonality was calculated by taking the square root of Simpson's diversity index across productive rearrangements. What TCRdb holds here is the immuneACCESS table cut down to in-frame rearrangements. Part of the clones is not present; checked against another copy, under half of the missing clones reflect an unresolved V gene, and the others are unexplained. From that table come the V and J calls and clone size; the DNA was used to work out D and trimming. The sample yields more than 85,000 clones; over 75% were counted once. The ten most abundant clones make up 6.6% of the sample.

Whole blood was collected in K2EDTA tubes by collaborating institutions according to the institutions' own protocols. For TCRbeta analysis, collaborator samples were shipped as frozen whole blood, as isolated PBMCs, or as DNA extracted from either sample type. The sequencing sample was made of peripheral blood. This sequence uses TRBV14 and TRBJ1-5; TRBD1 is perhaps the D gene, given 5 matching bases. This receptor was identified in a woman between 50 and 59 years old with acute or convalescent COVID-19. CDR3 protein: CASSQGRGNQPQHF. Read as DNA, the sequence is TGTGCCAGCAGCCAAGGGCGGGGGAATCAGCCCCAGCATTTT.